These 32 T cell receptor beta chains originate from one sample sequenced in a study of breast tumors, draining lymph nodes, adjacent tissues. TCRdb recomputed calls from the multiplex PCR reads with MiXCR, one row per CDR3 protein. The data contain under 80,000 distinct CDR3 sequences, less than 50% of them singletons. Sequenced: breast tumor tissue. The receptor source for this set is a female donor with breast cancer. Some clones in this sample may be carry-over from other donors' samples.

The chain uses TRBV9 and TRBJ2-5; 10 nucleotides agree with TRBD2. V lost 4 bases to trimming and J lost 2 bases; unmatched junction nucleotides: 17. The length of the CDR3 is 19 residues. Germline assignment: CDR1 SGDLS and CDR2 YYNGEE. CDR3 residues: CASSPHFQRTSGTQETQYF. The DNA of the CDR3 is TGTGCCAGCAGCCCCCATTTTCAGCGGACTAGCGGAACACAAGAGACCCAGTACTTC.

The CDR3 region is CSARRTGGYEQYF. CDR3 coding DNA: TGCAGTGCGAGGAGGACAGGGGGCTACGAGCAGTACTTC. The J gene is TRBJ2-7, the V gene TRBV20-1; 10 bases match TRBD1. The CDR3 runs 13 residues. Trimming removed 6 bases from V and 3 bases from J; junction bases left unmatched: 5. Germline V lookup: CDR1 DFQATT, CDR2 SNEGSKA (reference sequence).

On this clonotype itself: No DNA is shown, since the ends of the CDR3 on it are uncertain; the CDR3 is the one TCRdb lists. V gene TRBV29-1 combines with J gene TRBJ2-1. The CDR3 sequence runs 24 residues, both termini included. Germline V gene lookup returns CDR1 SQVTM and CDR2 ANQGSEA. This chain's CDR3 is CSTNQTSMYLCASRHDTTYNEQFF.

This clonotype was seen ten or more times. The chain links TRBV11-2 to TRBJ2-3, with 7 bases aligning to TRBD1. The CDR3 is 15 residues long. J gave up 6 bases and V 5 bases, and 11 bases lay outside the gene matches. Germline V gene lookup returns CDR1 SGHAT and CDR2 FQNNGV. The CDR3 sequence is CASSPQGSRGDTQYF. CDR3 DNA: TGTGCCAGCAGCCCACAGGGGAGTCGTGGTGATACGCAGTATTTT.

This clonotype was seen ten or more times. This sequence joins TRBV6-4 and TRBJ2-5; 12 nucleotides align to TRBD2. CDR3 length: 15 residues. V shed 7 bases, J shed 3 bases, and the junction held 6 bases outside the gene matches. The germline CDR1 and CDR2 sequences are MRHNA and SNTAGT. The CDR3, as DNA: TGTGCCAGCACACAGACTAGCGGGAGTGAAGAGACCCAGTACTTC. Protein: CASTQTSGSEETQYF.

This clonotype was seen ten or more times. This sequence joins TRBV12-3 or TRBV12-4 and TRBJ2-2, with 8 bases matching TRBD1. The length of the CDR3 is 15 residues. After removal of 7 bases from V and 4 bases from J, the junction contained 8 bases not matched to a gene. DNA of the CDR3: TGTGCCAGCACTACCAGGGGGCATAGCACCGGGGAGCTGTTTTTT. It specifies CASTTRGHSTGELFF.

This clonotype was observed at least ten times. This chain links TRBV20-1 with TRBJ2-3; the match to TRBD1 covers 7 bases. V was clipped by 6 bases and J by 1 base; unmatched bases: 10. This CDR3 spans 15 amino acids. Germline V gene data show CDR1 as DFQATT and CDR2 as SNEGSKA (reference sequence). CDR3 region: CSAINTGVGTDTQYF. The CDR3 DNA reads as TGCAGTGCCATTAATACAGGGGTTGGCACAGATACGCAGTATTTT.

By sample share, this clonotype is medium-sized. The chain recombines TRBV6-5 with TRBJ2-7; 7 bases are a match to TRBD2. The CDR3 is made up of 11 amino acids. V was pared by 5 bases and J by 7 bases, with 2 bases of the junction left unmatched. In germline, CDR1 is MNHEY, CDR2 SVGAGI. The CDR3 loop reads CASSTLAEQYF. CDR3 DNA sequence: TGTGCCAGCAGTACACTAGCGGAGCAGTACTTC.

This clonotype was recorded a few times. This sequence joins TRBV20-1 and TRBJ1-6; tentatively, D is TRBD1 (5 bases). This CDR3 contains 15 residues. Germline CDR1 DFQATT, CDR2 SNEGSKA (reference sequence). The ends were cut back, 5 bases at V and 9 bases at J, with 20 bases in the middle. The CDR3 is CSALSTRGGTSPLHF. CDR3 DNA sequence: TGCAGTGCTCTGTCAACCCGGGGGGGTACTTCACCCCTCCACTTT.

With regard to this clonotype: A much larger clone sits a single nucleotide away, making a read error possible. The genes are TRBV20-1 and TRBJ2-5; TRBD1 matches at 8 bases. The ends lost 0 bases at V and 7 bases at J; junction bases unmatched: 7. This CDR3 has 14 residues. Germline V gene data show CDR1 as DFQATT and CDR2 as SNEGSKA (reference sequence). The CDR3 sequence is CSAREGRGRATQYF. The CDR3 nucleotides are TGCAGTGCTAGAGAAGGCAGGGGGCGGGCGACCCAGTACTTC.

This clonotype has ten or more counts. The rearrangement joins TRBV19 to TRBJ2-1; tentatively, D is TRBD2 (6 bases). V dropped 4 bases and J dropped 5 bases, with 18 bases sitting between them. This CDR3 region has 16 residues. Germline values: CDR1 LNHDA, CDR2 SQIVND (reference sequence). Written as DNA, the CDR3 is TGTGCCAGTAGTACTTGGGTTTGGCGGGAAAACAATGAGCAGTTCTTC. As protein: CASSTWVWRENNEQFF. The full variable domain, with the rest looked up from reference TRBV19 and TRBJ2-1, is DGGITQSPKYLFRKEGQNVTLSCEQNLNHDAMYWYRQDPGQGLRLIYYSQIVNDFQKGDIAEGYSVSREKKESFPLTVTSAQKNPTAFYLCASSTWVWRENNEQFFGPGTRLTVL.

Note on this clonotype: One end of the junction is discordant with germline, which a read error may explain. This chain uses TRBV6-5 with TRBJ1-3, with 7 bases lining up with TRBD1. The germline V gene encodes CDR1 MNHEY and CDR2 SVGAGI. The CDR3 totals 16 residues. CDR3 in amino acids: CAGSHSTTGAGNTIYF. DNA of the CDR3: TGTGCCGGCAGTCACTCGACCACAGGGGCCGGAAACACCATATATTTT.

At least ten counts were recorded for this clonotype. This rearrangement joins TRBV19 to TRBJ2-2; 9 bases match TRBD2. This CDR3 has 18 residues. Per germline, CDR1 LNHDA and CDR2 SQIVND (reference sequence). V lost 1 base, J lost 5 bases, and 11 bases stayed unmatched. DNA for the CDR3: TGTGCCAGTAGTATAGTAGGGGGACTAGCCCGGGGTACCGGGGAGCTGTTTTTT. Its translation is CASSIVGGLARGTGELFF.

This clonotype was recorded many times. V usage is TRBV12-3 or TRBV12-4 and J usage is TRBJ1-1; the D is unclear. The CDR3 runs 13 residues. Trimming stripped 1 base from V and 3 bases from J, with 6 bases between. The CDR3 sequence: CASSLDLYTEAFF. CDR3 DNA: TGTGCCAGCAGTTTAGATTTATACACTGAAGCTTTCTTT.

The gene calls are TRBV20-1 and TRBJ1-4; D call uncertain. The length of the CDR3 is 15 residues. Trimming took off 2 bases at V and 5 bases at J, with 15 bases between the two ends. The germline V gene has CDR1 DFQATT and CDR2 SNEGSKA (reference sequence). The CDR3 sequence: CSARLAAEPNEKLFF. DNA for the CDR3: TGCAGTGCTAGATTAGCGGCGGAACCAAATGAAAAACTGTTTTTT.

V usage is TRBV6-1 and J usage is TRBJ2-5, with TRBD2 identical over 7 bases. This CDR3 is 14 amino acids long. Per germline, CDR1 MNHNS and CDR2 SASEGT. The junction had 8 bases not matched to a gene; V was cut back by 6 bases and J by 4 bases. As DNA, the CDR3 is TGTGCCAGCAGAGGGGTAGCGGGCAGAGAGACCCAGTACTTC. This codes for CASRGVAGRETQYF.

This clonotype was seen ten or more times. V and J are TRBV4-2 and TRBJ1-3; TRBD1 matches at 7 bases. The CDR3 loop spans 16 amino acids. CDR1 is LGHNA, CDR2 YNFKEQ, per germline. V shed 2 bases and J 4 bases; nucleotides not matched to a gene: 8. CDR3 bases: TGTGCCAGCAGCCAATTAGACAGGGCAGCGGGAAACACCATATATTTT. It encodes CASSQLDRAAGNTIYF.

This chain uses TRBV7-6 with TRBJ2-7; D not certain. Per germline, CDR1 SGHVS and CDR2 FNYEAQ. The germline V and J ends were trimmed by 0 bases and 2 bases, with 5 bases remaining between them. This CDR3 region has 13 residues. CDR3 amino acids: CASSLAGTYEQYF. CDR3 DNA sequence: TGTGCCAGCAGCTTAGCAGGGACCTACGAGCAGTACTTC.

The sample holds many counts of this clonotype. This chain links TRBV5-8 with TRBJ2-3; TRBD2 matches 7 bases. The V gene's germline CDR1 is SGHTS and CDR2 YDEGEE. V trimming: 2 bases; J trimming: 5 bases; junction bases outside the gene matches: 5. The length of the CDR3 is 14 residues. CDR3: CASSFGTTIDTQYF. Written as DNA, the CDR3 is TGTGCCAGCAGCTTCGGGACTACCATAGATACGCAGTATTTT.

This clonotype was seen at least ten times. This chain links TRBV18 with TRBJ2-1; D unclear. Trimming left V 0 bases short and J 7 bases short, with 10 bases between. The CDR3 length is 14 residues. CDR1 KGHSH and CDR2 LQKENI come from the germline V gene. The CDR3 is CASSPPTFWNEQFF. For the CDR3, the DNA is TGTGCCAGCTCACCACCTACGTTTTGGAATGAGCAGTTCTTC.

This clonotype was counted ten times or more. V and J are TRBV20-1 and TRBJ2-1; 9 nucleotides match TRBD2. The trim removed 5 bases at V and 0 bases at J, leaving 2 bases unmatched. Germline assignment: CDR1 DFQATT and CDR2 SNEGSKA (reference sequence). This CDR3 is built from 14 residues. The DNA of the CDR3 is TGCAGTGCTCTAGCGGGAAGCTCCTACAATGAGCAGTTCTTC. Its protein product is CSALAGSSYNEQFF.

The sample holds many counts of this clonotype. The V call is TRBV20-1, the J call TRBJ2-3; D may correspond to TRBD1 or TRBD2 (5 bases each). This CDR3 has 18 amino acids. The V gene's germline CDR1 is DFQATT and CDR2 SNEGSKA (reference sequence). Trimming cost V 3 bases and J 5 bases, with 27 bases left between them. The CDR3 sequence is CSARTLPGPRLSLDTQYF. CDR3 DNA sequence: TGCAGTGCTAGGACCCTCCCGGGACCCCGCCTAAGTCTAGATACGCAGTATTTT.

In nucleotides, the CDR3 is TGCAGTGCTAGAATAGCGGGGGGCGAGACCCAGTACTTC. It yields the protein CSARIAGGETQYF. The rearrangement links TRBV20-1 to TRBJ2-5, with 10 positions matching TRBD2. V trimming: 2 bases; J trimming: 5 bases; junction bases outside the gene matches: 2. Germline V gene sequence: CDR1 DFQATT, CDR2 SNEGSKA (reference sequence). The CDR3 loop spans 13 amino acids.

The chain is built from TRBV7-9 and TRBJ2-3; 10 bases match TRBD2. The CDR3 totals 17 residues. CDR1 and CDR2 (germline): SEHNR, FQNEAQ (reference sequence). V lost 2 bases, J lost 11 bases, and 16 bases stayed unmatched. Here the CDR3 DNA reads TGTGCCAGCAGCTTAAGGGCTAGCGGGAGTGGGCACAATGAGCAGTATTTT. It is translated as CASSLRASGSGHNEQYF.

In regard to this clonotype: An end of the junction differs from the germline gene, which may be a read error. The chain joins TRBV9 to TRBJ1-2; the D gene is possibly TRBD1 (5 bases). This CDR3 region has 15 residues. Germline V gene data show CDR1 as SGDLS and CDR2 as YYNGEE. The CDR3 spells CASSVGVGTNCGYTF. The CDR3 region has the DNA TGTGCCAGCAGCGTAGGGGTGGGGACTAACTGTGGCTACACCTTC.

Many counts were recorded for this clonotype. This chain joins TRBV11-2 and TRBJ1-4; no definite D call. The germline V and J ends were trimmed by 1 base and 10 bases, with 10 bases remaining between them. Germline lookup yields CDR1 SGHAT and CDR2 FQNNGV. The CDR3 runs to 13 residues. CDR3 residues: CASSLGLGLKLFF. The CDR3 coding sequence is TGTGCCAGCAGCTTAGGATTAGGTCTAAAACTGTTTTTT.

There are many counts of this clonotype. DNA for the CDR3: TGTGCCAGCACTCTTGAGGGCTACAATGAGCAGTTCTTC. Protein: CASTLEGYNEQFF. The V call is TRBV28, the J call TRBJ2-1, with D perhaps TRBD2 (5 bases). This CDR3 is built from 13 residues. V was cut by 7 bases and J by 3 bases, with 10 bases left in between. The germline CDR1 and CDR2 sequences are MDHEN and SYDVKM.

This clonotype was seen only once. J is TRBJ1-5 and V is TRBV7-2; possibly TRBD1 for D (5 bases). Germline CDR1 SGHTA, CDR2 FQGNSA. Trimming removed 5 bases at V and 13 bases at J, with 18 bases between. The CDR3 totals 13 residues. The CDR3 loop reads CASSRDYRYEQHF. The CDR3 DNA reads TGTGCCAGCAGCCGGGACTATAGATACGAGCAGCATTTT.

This clonotype has a count of ten or more. The V call is TRBV11-2, the J call TRBJ2-1; 8 nucleotides agree with TRBD1. V shed 5 bases and J 7 bases; nucleotides not matched to a gene: 10. The CDR3 extends over 15 amino acids. Germline loops: CDR1 SGHAT, CDR2 FQNNGV. The CDR3 loop is CASSPPPGGKNEQFF. The CDR3 DNA is TGTGCCAGCAGCCCACCCCCAGGGGGCAAGAATGAGCAGTTCTTC. Full variable domain (outside the CDR3, taken from reference TRBV11-2 and TRBJ2-1): EAGVAQSPRYKIIEKRQSVAFWCNPISGHATLYWYQQILGQGPKLLIQFQNNGVVDDSQLPKDRFSAERLKGVDSTLKIQPAKLEDSAVYLCASSPPPGGKNEQFFGPGTRLTVL.

For this clonotype: It may be a read error: a sequence one base away is much more abundant. The chain couples TRBV6-5 to TRBJ2-1, with 7 bases that match TRBD1. The CDR3 extends over 14 amino acids. CDR1 and CDR2 (germline): MNHEY, SVGAGI. CDR3 in amino acids: CAGSYVPGGNEQFF. As DNA, the CDR3 is TGTGCCGGCAGTTACGTTCCAGGGGGCAATGAGCAGTTCTTC.

A remark on this clonotype: This may be a read error: a much more frequent sequence differs by one nucleotide. As DNA, the CDR3 is TGTGTCAGCAGTCACTCCAGCGGGGTCTTCCAAGAGACCCAGTACTTC. It encodes CVSSHSSGVFQETQYF. The chain carries TRBV6-5 and TRBJ2-5, with 7 bases matching TRBD2. The CDR3 covers 16 residues. Germline V lookup: CDR1 MNHEY, CDR2 SVGAGI.

This chain connects TRBV9 to TRBJ2-3; weak D call: TRBD2 (6 bases). Germline CDR1 reads SGDLS; CDR2 reads YYNGEE. CDR3 length: 15 amino acids. The V gene lost 2 bases and the J gene lost 11 bases, with 21 bases spanning the gap. CDR3 amino acids: CASSVAGLGYNEQYF. DNA of the CDR3: TGTGCCAGCAGCGTTGCGGGATTGGGTTACAATGAGCAGTATTTT.